This T cell receptor (beta chain) was identified in a study of blood T cell repertoires in COVID-19. Study-level background: Some COVID-19 samples were acute and others convalescent; all came from the United States, Italy and Spain. T cells, B-cell-depleted T cells, or PBMCs supplied cDNA or gDNA.

This CDR3 comprises 14 residues. CDR1 and CDR2 (germline): SGHRS, YFSETQ. Losses at the gene ends were 3 bases for V and 4 bases for J; bases not matched to a gene: 0. Generated by immunoSEQ multiplex PCR, the TCRdb table keeps only in-frame clones and is missing some. The sample lists some 170,000 clones, approximately 79% occurring once. The V and J genes are TRBV5-1 and TRBJ2-7; 14 bases fit TRBD2. Sequences were obtained from peripheral blood. The clonotype was recovered from a woman in her seventies with acute or convalescent COVID-19. CDR3 nucleotide sequence: TGCGCCAGCAGCTGGACTAGCGGGAGGTACGAGCAGTACTTC. Its translation: CASSWTSGRYEQYF.